This TCR beta chain came from a study of shared clonotypes between healthy human individuals (dated by TCRdb to between 2020 and 2021). Regarding the study in general: Three men and a couple of women, aged 18 to 49 years, made up the cohort. For each donor, three plates each were used for CD4 naive and CD4 memory, two plates were used for CD8 naive, and one plate was used for CD8 memory. Blood TCR repertoires of four to six healthy adults were deeply sequenced to estimate repertoire size and the extent of clonotype sharing between individuals. Per donor, leukapheresis produced somewhere between about 0.8 and 9 billion PBMCs. Different laboratories and diverse techniques were used to prepare libraries and sequence TCR repertoires, to increase sequencing depth and limit assay-specific biases.

TCR CDR3 regions were amplified from genomic DNA by multiplex PCR using the deep immunoSEQ assay. Genomic DNA extracted from each cell subset was distributed evenly over all wells of several immunoSEQ 96-well plates, and each plate served as one replicate. For sorted subsets, each replicate PCR was loaded with about 0.2 ug genomic DNA, equivalent to approximately 27,000 T cell genomes. Purified libraries were quantified with a Qubit 3.0 fluorometer, sized on a Bioanalyzer 2100, and re-quantified with the KAPA Library Quantification kit. Each immunoSEQ 96-well plate was sequenced on its own single-read 150-cycle Illumina NextSeq 550 flow cell. Turning to the authors' computational methods: The immunoSEQ output contained only junctional sequences without quality scores, so filtering could not match that applied to full-length reads. Sequences were annotated with PyIR, a Python wrapper for IgBLAST v1.9, using IMGT germline references to assign V/J genes and CDR3. Reads were filtered out if the reads had weak V/J assignments (E-value above 1e-6), no CDR3, stop codons, out-of-frame junctions, or ambiguous translated residues. V3J clonotypes were defined as sequences sharing the same inferred V gene, J gene, and CDR3 amino acid sequence. To compute the percentage overlap between repertoires, the number of shared unique clonotypes was divided by the size of the smaller repertoire. Repertoire richness was assessed with RTK rarefaction, the Chao1 estimator, and Recon v2.1 estimates of unobserved clonotypes. Generation probabilities for all TCRbeta clonotypes obtained by the gDNA method from a handful of donors were computed using OLGA. TCRdb provides this immuneACCESS table in a form limited to in-frame rearrangements. Some clones are lacking; in checked studies, under half of them reflect an unresolved V gene, and why the rest are absent is not known. Clonal size and the V and J genes are those of that table, whereas D and trimming came from the DNA. The sample table holds 550,000 to 850,000 clones, of which 74% were seen once. The ten largest clones take up over 1.5% of the sample.

Results and caveats for the whole study, not just this receptor: The genetic and exposure-history diversity represented was limited by the small number of donors. Based on pairwise subsampling, the degree of clonotype sharing among donors was expected to be affected by sequencing depth. Sampling was restricted to blood, and TCR repertoires in tissues likely differ from the TCR repertoires found in blood. Larger estimated clonotype richness was generally found for naive subsets than for memory subsets. Roughly 5.2% of naive CD4, approximately 3.7% of naive CD8, about 2.1% of memory CD4, and 0.4% of memory CD8 clonotypes were shared across several donors. Even with the large sequencing depth, rarefaction of the sorted-subset datasets indicated that sequencing was incomplete. Clonotypes shared by all four sorted-subset donors showed higher generation probabilities than non-shared clonotypes.

The V and J ends are trimmed by 5 bases and 3 bases, leaving 23 bases between them. The CDR3 has 18 amino acids, counting the end cysteine and phenylalanine. The retained sequence is limited to the CDR3, 54 bases, with the frame set at the first base. CDR1 and CDR2, looked up from the germline V gene (reference sequence), are LNHDA and SQIVND. Healthy HIV-negative adults with no recently reported acute infections or vaccinations were included as donors. Every donor was a Caucasian adult residing in Nashville, Tennessee, USA. Magnetic negative selection was used to enrich CD4+ T cells, after which naive cells were positively selected on CD45RA and the negative fraction became the memory subset. Blood was collected by leukapheresis, and PBMCs were isolated by Ficoll-Histopaque density gradient centrifugation and then cryopreserved in liquid nitrogen vapor phase. Purity and quantity of every magnetically sorted T cell population were checked by analytical flow cytometry. From each sorted fraction, genomic DNA was isolated and quantified by UV absorbance on a Nanodrop 2000c.

For this clone: Which antigen it targets is not known. No base quality values were provided; no much bigger clone lies one nucleotide off.

The sequence joins TRBV19 to TRBJ2-4, and possibly TRBD2, on 6 matching bases. Sequenced sample: memory CD4+ T cells sorted from blood. The label giving this sample's cell subset or site can be read as: CD45RA-negative fraction. This clonotype originated in a woman aged 30 to 39 in good health. The CDR3 is CASSARQSGGMSKNIQYF. At the DNA level, the sequence is TGTGCCAGTAGTGCCCGCCAGTCCGGCGGGATGAGCAAAAACATTCAGTACTTC.